The 15 T cell receptor beta chains below come from one sample, sequenced in a study of graft-versus-host responses after intestinal transplantation. Libraries were prepared by immunoSEQ multiplex PCR; TCRdb keeps only in-frame clonotypes and omits some of them. The sample comprises roughly 100,000 clones, less than 90% of which are singletons, and approximately 0.88% rests with the top ten. Their specific antigens are unknown. The material was unstimulated CD4+ T cells sorted from spleen or lymph node cells, obtained before intestinal transplant. Source of these receptors: a human donor who received an intestinal transplant.

J is TRBJ2-7 and V is TRBV5-6, with no clear D. This CDR3 is built from 12 residues. CDR1 SGHDT and CDR2 YYEEEE come from the germline V gene. Deletions cut 0 bases from V and 4 bases from J, with 5 bases between. The CDR3 sequence: CASSLAEYEQYF. The CDR3 bases are TGTGCCAGCAGCTTGGCAGAATACGAGCAGTACTTC.

Note on this clone: This CDR3 is also generated by other DNA sequences in the sample. The V gene is TRBV5-1, the J gene TRBJ2-3, with D unresolved. The V and J ends lost 0 bases and 0 bases respectively, with 5 bases between them. The CDR3 has 14 amino acids. Germline V gene sequence: CDR1 SGHRS, CDR2 YFSETQ. The CDR3 DNA reads TGCGCCAGCAGCTTGGGGGGAAGCACAGATACGCAGTATTTT. Its protein is CASSLGGSTDTQYF.

J is TRBJ1-5 and V is TRBV28; possibly TRBD1 for D (6 bases). The CDR3 has 13 amino acids. Germline V gene lookup returns CDR1 MDHEN and CDR2 SYDVKM. V lost 6 bases and J 5 bases, leaving 11 bases between the germline ends. In nucleotides, the CDR3 is TGTGCCAGCAGACACGGGACATATCAGCCCCAGCATTTT. It encodes CASRHGTYQPQHF.

The CDR3 nucleotides read TGTGCCAGCAGCCGGTATAGCGGGAGAACTTACGGGGAGCTGTTTTTT. Its protein product is CASSRYSGRTYGELFF. The chain combines TRBV5-6 with TRBJ2-2; 9 bases align to TRBD2. Trimming at V came to 4 bases and at J to 7 bases, leaving 11 bases not matched to a gene. This CDR3 has 16 residues. Per the germline V gene, CDR1 is SGHDT and CDR2 is YYEEEE.

The chain is built from TRBV14 and TRBJ2-3, with 7 positions matching TRBD2. V was pared by 4 bases and J by 0 bases, with 13 bases of the junction left unmatched. CDR3 length: 18 amino acids. Germline values: CDR1 SGHDN, CDR2 FVKESK. This CDR3 reads CASSPSWGGRPSTDTQYF. CDR3 nucleotides: TGTGCCAGCAGCCCCTCCTGGGGGGGGAGGCCGAGCACAGATACGCAGTATTTT.

The chain recombines TRBV2 with TRBJ1-5; D unresolved. The germline CDR1 and CDR2 sequences are SNHLY and FYNNEI. This CDR3 contains 15 residues. With 5 bases removed from V and 7 bases from J, the gap between germline ends came to 18 bases. This CDR3 reads CASSKPPLGDQPQHF. CDR3 nucleotide sequence: TGTGCCAGCAGTAAACCTCCCCTGGGAGACCAGCCCCAGCATTTT.

This clone was recorded once. This chain joins TRBV4-2 and TRBJ2-5; 7 nucleotides match TRBD2. The V gene end was trimmed by 1 base and the J gene end by 4 bases; junction bases not matched to a gene: 0. The germline V gene encodes CDR1 LGHNA and CDR2 YNFKEQ. The CDR3 totals 13 residues. The CDR3 nucleotides read TGTGCCAGCAGCCAAGCGGGAGGAGAGACCCAGTACTTC. As protein: CASSQAGGETQYF.

The chain links TRBV7-2 to TRBJ2-1, with D maybe TRBD2 (6 bases). Germline-derived CDR1 and CDR2 are SGHTA and FQGNSA. V lost 0 bases, J lost 6 bases, and 9 bases lay in between. This CDR3 has 14 residues. For the CDR3, the DNA is TGTGCCAGCAGCTTAGCAGGAGGGACCAATGAGCAGTTCTTC. Amino acids: CASSLAGGTNEQFF.

V is TRBV5-6 and J is TRBJ2-7; no clear D. The CDR3 has 14 amino acids. V was trimmed by 0 bases and J by 3 bases, leaving 10 bases between them. Germline V lookup: CDR1 SGHDT, CDR2 YYEEEE. CDR3 amino acids: CASSLVDTVYEQYF. The DNA for the CDR3 is TGTGCCAGCAGCTTGGTCGACACGGTCTACGAGCAGTACTTC. The full variable domain, completed using reference TRBV5-6 and TRBJ2-7, is DAGVTQSPTHLIKTRGQQVTLRCSPKSGHDTVSWYQQALGQGPQFIFQYYEEEERQRGNFPDRFSGHQFPNYSSELNVNALLLGDSALYLCASSLVDTVYEQYFGPGTRLTVT.

The V and J genes are TRBV6-1 and TRBJ2-1; D uncertain. This CDR3 is built from 11 residues. CDR1 and CDR2 (germline): MNHNS, SASEGT. The V end was cut by 7 bases, the J end by 5 bases, with 6 bases between. The CDR3 nucleotides read TGTGCCAGCACGGCCAACAATGAGCAGTTCTTC. Translating it yields CASTANNEQFF.

J is TRBJ2-1 and V is TRBV6-7; 7 nucleotides agree with TRBD1. TRBV6-7 qualifies as an ORF whose function is uncertain. Trimming at V came to 5 bases and at J to 7 bases, leaving 11 bases not matched to a gene. The CDR3 has 15 amino acids. The CDR3 region is CASSTPGTERNEQFF. As DNA, the CDR3 is TGTGCCAGCAGTACGCCCGGGACAGAGAGGAATGAGCAGTTCTTC.

The rearrangement links TRBV5-6 to TRBJ2-5; TRBD1 matches at 8 bases. This CDR3 is 14 amino acids long. V trimming: 3 bases; J trimming: 7 bases; junction bases outside the gene matches: 8. Germline CDR1 reads SGHDT; CDR2 reads YYEEEE. The CDR3 sequence: CASSSLDRERTQYF. DNA of the CDR3: TGTGCCAGCAGCTCCCTGGACAGGGAAAGGACCCAGTACTTC.

In its sample, this clone was seen once. The chain links TRBV5-1 to TRBJ1-2; D not resolved. V lost 0 bases, J lost 4 bases, and 7 bases lay in between. The CDR3 runs to 13 residues. The V gene's germline CDR1 is SGHRS and CDR2 YFSETQ. CDR3 sequence (DNA): TGCGCCAGCAGCTTGGACCAATTCTATGGCTACACCTTC. Residues: CASSLDQFYGYTF.

This clone was picked up a small number of times. The gene calls are TRBV7-2 and TRBJ1-1, with no clear D. This CDR3 has 13 residues. Germline CDR1 and CDR2: SGHTA and FQGNSA. V lost 3 bases to trimming and J lost 6 bases, with 11 bases between them. CDR3 sequence: CASSFGGRPEAFF. CDR3 in DNA: TGTGCCAGCAGCTTTGGCGGTCGGCCTGAAGCTTTCTTT.

J is TRBJ2-2 and V is TRBV7-9; D perhaps matches TRBD1 (6 bases). Trimming left V 1 base short and J 4 bases short, with 13 bases between. Germline-derived CDR1 and CDR2 are SEHNR and FQNEAQ (reference sequence). The CDR3 runs 16 residues. CDR3: CASSLEGRGATGELFF. Written as DNA, the CDR3 is TGTGCCAGCAGCTTAGAAGGCAGGGGCGCCACCGGGGAGCTGTTTTTT.